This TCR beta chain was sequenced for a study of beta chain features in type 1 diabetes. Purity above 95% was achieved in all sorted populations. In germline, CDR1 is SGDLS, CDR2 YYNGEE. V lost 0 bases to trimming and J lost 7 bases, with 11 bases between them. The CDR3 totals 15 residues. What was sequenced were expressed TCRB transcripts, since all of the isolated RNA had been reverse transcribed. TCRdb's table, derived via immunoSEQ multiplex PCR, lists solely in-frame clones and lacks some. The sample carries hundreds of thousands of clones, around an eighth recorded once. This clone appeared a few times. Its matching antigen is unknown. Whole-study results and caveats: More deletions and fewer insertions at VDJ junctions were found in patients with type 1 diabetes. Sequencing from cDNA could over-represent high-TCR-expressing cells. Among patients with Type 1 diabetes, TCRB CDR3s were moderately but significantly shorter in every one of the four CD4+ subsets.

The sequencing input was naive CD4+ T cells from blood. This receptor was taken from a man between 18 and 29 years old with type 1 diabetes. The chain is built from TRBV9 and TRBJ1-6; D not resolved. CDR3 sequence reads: CASSVDWGANSPLHF. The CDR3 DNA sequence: TGTGCCAGCAGCGTAGACTGGGGTGCCAATTCACCCCTCCACTTT.